These 16 T cell receptor beta chains were sequenced from one sample in a study of spatial heterogeneity in lung cancer. As for time point: sample taken at primary tumor resection. TCRdb re-derived calls from the 5' RACE reads in MiXCR, one entry per CDR3 protein. The table includes some 8,600 distinct CDR3 sequences, approximately 4.5% detected once. The input for sequencing was PBMCs, taken at surgery. The receptor set was obtained from a male donor with early-stage non-small cell lung cancer.

This clonotype came up many times. The CDR3 is CASTTGYEQYV. The CDR3 DNA follows: TGTGCCAGCACTACTGGCTACGAGCAGTACGTC. The chain links TRBV2 to TRBJ2-7; the D is unclear. The CDR3 contains 11 residues. Trimming left V 7 bases short and J 3 bases short, with 7 bases between. Germline loops: CDR1 SNHLY, CDR2 FYNNEI.

In its sample, this clonotype was seen many times. The chain couples TRBV5-1 to TRBJ1-6, with a possible D match to TRBD1 (5 bases). The CDR3 loop spans 15 amino acids. Between the trimmed V and J ends, which lost 0 bases and 5 bases, there was a span of 9 bases. Germline CDR1 and CDR2: SGHRS and YFSETQ. CDR3 coding DNA: TGCGCCAGCAGCTTGGAAGGGGCGGATAATTCACCCCTCCACTTT. Its translation is CASSLEGADNSPLHF.

As concerns this clonotype: A much larger clone lies a single base off, so this may be a read error. This rearrangement joins TRBV12-5 to TRBJ2-3; no clear D. Germline V gives CDR1 LGHNT, CDR2 FRNRAP. The CDR3 consists of 13 residues. CDR3 region: CVSGIRLTDTQYF. As DNA, the CDR3 is TGTGTTAGTGGTATCAGACTGACAGATACGCAGTATTTT.

This chain uses TRBV7-9 with TRBJ1-1; the D is unclear. The V gene lost 0 bases and the J gene lost 1 base, with 6 bases spanning the gap. Germline V gene data show CDR1 as SEHNR and CDR2 as FQNEAQ (reference sequence). This CDR3 spans 14 amino acids. The CDR3 sequence: CASSLASRNTEAFF. In DNA, the CDR3 is TGTGCCAGCAGCTTAGCGTCGAGGAACACTGAAGCTTTCTTT.

This clonotype was counted only a few times. The genes are TRBV19 and TRBJ1-2; 7 nucleotides agree with TRBD1. The CDR3 sequence is 13 residues long. Germline V gene sequence: CDR1 LNHDA, CDR2 SQIVND (reference sequence). V shed 6 bases and J 4 bases; nucleotides not matched to a gene: 5. CDR3 amino acids: CASSRTGVYGYTF. The CDR3 DNA reads as TGTGCCAGTAGCCGGACAGGCGTCTATGGCTACACCTTC.

This clonotype was observed many times. The chain recombines TRBV5-5 with TRBJ1-1, with TRBD1 matching 9 bases. Germline V gene lookup returns CDR1 SGHKS and CDR2 YYEKEE (reference sequence). The CDR3 runs 14 residues. Trimming removed 5 bases from V and 4 bases from J; junction bases left unmatched: 6. The CDR3, as DNA: TGTGCCAGCAGTTGGGACAGGGCGGTCACTGAAGCTTTCTTT. Protein product: CASSWDRAVTEAFF.

This clonotype was recorded many times. The chain links TRBV7-2 to TRBJ2-1, with D possibly TRBD2 on 5 matching bases. CDR3 length: 14 amino acids. CDR1 and CDR2 from the germline V gene are SGHTA and FQGNSA. V was pared by 5 bases and J by 5 bases, with 13 bases between. CDR3 region: CASSPVSVDNEQFF. The DNA of the CDR3 is TGTGCCAGCAGCCCCGTTAGCGTTGACAATGAGCAGTTCTTC.

This clonotype was seen at least ten times. The chain joins TRBV5-8 to TRBJ1-5; tentative D call: TRBD1 (6 bases). CDR3 length: 18 residues. CDR1 and CDR2 from the germline V gene are SGHTS and YDEGEE. V lost 2 bases, J lost 0 bases, and 18 bases lay in between. CDR3 protein: CASSLAVGQTNSNQPQHF. The DNA of the CDR3 is TGTGCCAGCAGCTTAGCTGTAGGACAGACGAATAGCAATCAGCCCCAGCATTTT.

This clonotype was seen at least ten times. This chain connects TRBV7-2 to TRBJ1-2, with D maybe TRBD1 (5 bases). The CDR3 contains 14 residues. V was pared by 2 bases and J by 6 bases, with 13 bases between. CDR1 and CDR2 (germline): SGHTA, FQGNSA. The CDR3 DNA follows: TGTGCCAGCAGCTTATCGCGGGGGAGGCATGGCTACACCTTC. Translating gives CASSLSRGRHGYTF. Combining the CDR3 with reference TRBV7-2 and TRBJ1-2 gives the whole variable domain GAGVSQSPSNKVTEKGKDVELRCDPISGHTALYWYRQSLGQGLEFLIYFQGNSAPDKSGLPSDRFSAERTGGSVSTLTIQRTQQEDSAVYLCASSLSRGRHGYTFGSGTRLTVV.

The sample holds many counts of this clonotype. The rearrangement joins TRBV7-9 to TRBJ1-1, with D perhaps matching TRBD1 (5 bases). The CDR3 spans 12 residues. CDR1 is SEHNR and CDR2 is FQNEAQ in the germline V gene (reference sequence). V gave up 6 bases and J gave up 14 bases, with 19 bases separating them. Written as DNA, the CDR3 is TGTGCCAGCAGGGATACCGGGACGGCACGCTTCTTT. It translates to CASRDTGTARFF.

This clonotype was observed a few times. The V and J genes are TRBV7-8 and TRBJ2-3; the match to TRBD1 covers 8 bases. Per germline, CDR1 SGHVS and CDR2 FQNEAQ. The V gene end was trimmed by 5 bases and the J gene end by 6 bases; junction bases not matched to a gene: 7. CDR3 size: 14 residues. CDR3 loop: CASSDGQGKDTQYF. CDR3 nucleotides: TGTGCCAGCAGCGACGGACAGGGAAAGGATACGCAGTATTTT.

This clonotype was observed at least ten times. The chain has TRBV9 and TRBJ2-1; TRBD2 matches at 10 bases. The CDR3 consists of 17 residues. CDR1 and CDR2 (germline): SGDLS, YYNGEE. V shed 0 bases and J 6 bases; nucleotides not matched to a gene: 9. The CDR3 spells CASSVVISGGTGNEQFF. In DNA, the CDR3 is TGTGCCAGCAGCGTAGTTATTAGCGGGGGGACGGGCAATGAGCAGTTCTTC.

This clonotype was seen at least ten times. This CDR3 reads CASGSGVGAEAFF. The CDR3 DNA follows: TGTGCCAGCGGTTCAGGGGTGGGAGCTGAAGCTTTCTTT. This chain connects TRBV12-3 or TRBV12-4 to TRBJ1-1; possible D gene TRBD1, 6 bases. Trimming cost V 8 bases and J 6 bases, with 16 bases left between them. The CDR3 consists of 13 residues.

This chain uses TRBV14 with TRBJ2-2; tentatively, D is TRBD2 (6 bases). The CDR3 is 14 amino acids. V lost 6 bases, J lost 3 bases, and 11 bases lay in between. CDR1 is SGHDN and CDR2 is FVKESK in the germline V gene. The DNA of the CDR3 is TGTGCCAGCAGTCCGGACTACTACACCGGGGAGCTGTTTTTT. Its protein product is CASSPDYYTGELFF. Variable domain in full (rest from reference TRBV14 and TRBJ2-2): EAGVTQFPSHSVIEKGQTVTLRCDPISGHDNLYWYRRVMGKEIKFLLHFVKESKQDESGMPNNRFLAERTGGTYSTLKVQPAELEDSGVYFCASSPDYYTGELFFGEGSRLTVL.

This clonotype rates as medium-sized (0.01 to 0.1%). The rearrangement uses TRBV20-1 and TRBJ1-3; D gene uncertain. The CDR3 has 12 amino acids. The germline V gene encodes CDR1 DFQATT and CDR2 SNEGSKA (reference sequence). Between the trimmed V and J ends, which lost 6 bases and 4 bases, there was a span of 10 bases. The CDR3 DNA is TGCAGTGCCGAGGCGGGAGGAAACACCATATATTTT. Translating gives CSAEAGGNTIYF.

This clonotype was recorded many times. V is TRBV5-1 and J is TRBJ1-4; D gene uncertain. V was pared by 0 bases and J by 5 bases, with 17 bases between. Germline loops: CDR1 SGHRS, CDR2 YFSETQ. This CDR3 has 17 amino acids. CDR3 residues: CASSLAPLGGGNEKLFF. Here the CDR3 DNA reads TGCGCCAGCAGCTTGGCACCCTTGGGAGGCGGGAATGAAAAACTGTTTTTT. The whole variable domain, remainder taken from reference TRBV5-1 and TRBJ1-4, is KAGVTQTPRYLIKTRGQQVTLSCSPISGHRSVSWYQQTPGQGLQFLFEYFSETQRNKGNFPGRFSGRQFSNSRSEMNVSTLELGDSALYLCASSLAPLGGGNEKLFFGSGTQLSVL.